The clone carrying this T cell receptor (beta chain) was seen ten or more times. Between the trimmed V and J ends, which lost 3 bases and 2 bases, there was a span of 10 bases. This CDR3 contains 15 residues. Germline V gene data show CDR1 as SGHVS and CDR2 as FQNEAQ. The library protocol tagged individual cDNA molecules with unique molecular identifiers. TCRdb used MiXCR to reprocess the 5' RACE reads, holding one entry per CDR3 protein. The data contain fewer than 120,000 distinct CDR3 sequences, around an eighth of them seen just once; the ten biggest clones take up approximately 4%. The sample is drawn from a study of early T cells in non-severe SARS-CoV-2 infection. Across the whole study: Sequencing of bulk RNA from unsorted whole blood was done, without chain pairing.

This specimen was whole blood, taken at baseline. This chain joins TRBV7-8 and TRBJ2-2; D unclear. This clonotype originated in an adult who was a healthcare worker with PCR-confirmed SARS-CoV-2 infection or an uninfected control (not recorded which). In DNA, the CDR3 is TGTGCCAGCAGCTTGAGTCGGCAAAACACCGGGGAGCTGTTTTTT. Its translation: CASSLSRQNTGELFF.